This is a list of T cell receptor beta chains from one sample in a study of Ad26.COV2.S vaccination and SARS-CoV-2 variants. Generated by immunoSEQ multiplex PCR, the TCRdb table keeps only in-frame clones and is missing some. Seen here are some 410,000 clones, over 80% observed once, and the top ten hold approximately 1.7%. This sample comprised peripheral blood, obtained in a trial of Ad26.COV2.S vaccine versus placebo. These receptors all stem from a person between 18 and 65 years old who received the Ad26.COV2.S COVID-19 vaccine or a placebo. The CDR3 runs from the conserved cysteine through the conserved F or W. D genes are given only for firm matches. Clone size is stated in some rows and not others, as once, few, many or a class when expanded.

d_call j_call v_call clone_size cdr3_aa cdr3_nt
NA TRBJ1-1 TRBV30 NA CAWSVGSALGWLDTEAFF TGTGCCTGGAGTGTAGGGTCAGCCCTGGGATGGCTGGACACTGAAGCTTTCTTT
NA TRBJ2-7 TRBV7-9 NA CASSWQGSYEQYF TGTGCCAGCAGCTGGCAGGGTTCCTACGAGCAGTACTTC
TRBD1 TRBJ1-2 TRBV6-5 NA CASRPQGVRYGYTF TGTGCCAGCAGACCACAGGGGGTAAGGTATGGCTACACCTTC
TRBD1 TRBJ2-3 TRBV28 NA CASSDRGHDTQYF TGTGCCAGCAGTGACAGGGGGCACGATACGCAGTATTTT
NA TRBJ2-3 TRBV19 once CASRFGIADTQYF TGTGCCAGTCGTTTTGGTATAGCAGATACGCAGTATTTT
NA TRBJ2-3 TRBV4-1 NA CASSYSRATDTQYF TGCGCCAGCAGCTACAGTAGGGCCACAGATACGCAGTATTTT
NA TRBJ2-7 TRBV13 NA CASSLGRNTYEQYF TGTGCCAGCAGCTTAGGGAGGAATACCTACGAGCAGTACTTC
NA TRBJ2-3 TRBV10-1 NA CASSFGGAGTDTQYF TGCGCCAGCAGTTTTGGGGGGGCCGGAACAGATACGCAGTATTTT
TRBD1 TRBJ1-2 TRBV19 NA CASSIIGQGSYGYTF TGTGCCAGTAGTATTATAGGACAGGGCTCCTATGGCTACACCTTC
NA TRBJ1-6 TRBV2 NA CASSEVDSPLHF TGTGCCAGCAGTGAGGTGGATTCACCCCTCCACTTT
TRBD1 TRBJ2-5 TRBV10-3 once CAVGTEQETQYF TGTGCCGTGGGGACAGAACAAGAGACCCAGTACTTC
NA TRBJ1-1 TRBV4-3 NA CASSQDGEQAFF TGCGCCAGCAGCCAGGATGGGGAACAAGCTTTCTTT
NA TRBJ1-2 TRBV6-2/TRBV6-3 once CASSSGGLGGYTF TGTGCCAGCAGCTCGGGCGGCCTCGGTGGCTACACCTTC
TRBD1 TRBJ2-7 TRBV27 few CASTLTGGYEQYF TGTGCCAGCACCTTGACAGGGGGCTACGAGCAGTACTTC
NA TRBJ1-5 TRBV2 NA CASSAGGHSNQPQHF TGTGCCAGCAGTGCTGGGGGGCATAGCAATCAGCCCCAGCATTTT
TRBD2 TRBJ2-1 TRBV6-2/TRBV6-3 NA CASCHGVAGISNNEQFF TGTGCCAGCTGCCACGGGGTAGCGGGGATATCAAACAATGAGCAGTTCTTC
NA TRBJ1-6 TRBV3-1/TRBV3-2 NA CASSPREDSPLHF TGTGCCAGCAGCCCCCGCGAGGATTCACCCCTCCACTTT
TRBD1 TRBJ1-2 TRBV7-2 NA CASSYYAVTGGGYTF TGTGCCAGCAGCTACTACGCCGTGACAGGGGGAGGCTACACCTTC
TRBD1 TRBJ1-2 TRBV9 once CASSVGMTGRDHYGYTF TGTGCCAGCAGCGTCGGAATGACAGGGAGGGACCACTATGGCTACACCTTC
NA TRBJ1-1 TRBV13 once CASSLGPGKAFF TGTGCCAGCAGCTTAGGTCCAGGGAAAGCTTTCTTT
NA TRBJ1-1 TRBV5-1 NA CASSGAGHPNTEAFF TGCGCCAGCAGCGGTGCGGGACACCCGAACACTGAAGCTTTCTTT
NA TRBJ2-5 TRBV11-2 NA CASSLGQFETQYF TGTGCCAGCAGCTTAGGCCAGTTCGAGACCCAGTACTTC
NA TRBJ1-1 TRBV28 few CASSRLEFVRAFF TGTGCCAGCAGCCGACTGGAATTTGTTCGCGCTTTCTTT
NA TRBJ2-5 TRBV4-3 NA CASSQDQEGAGQYF TGCGCCAGCAGCCAAGATCAGGAGGGGGCAGGCCAGTACTTC
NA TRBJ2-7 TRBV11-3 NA CASSLRGGSSYEQYF TGTGCCAGCAGCTTGCGAGGGGGTTCCTCCTACGAGCAGTACTTC
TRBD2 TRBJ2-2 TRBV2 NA CASVLTGGPRTGELFF TGTGCCAGTGTCCTCACGGGGGGGCCAAGGACCGGGGAGCTGTTTTTT
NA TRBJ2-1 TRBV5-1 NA CASSLVENEQFF TGCGCCAGCAGCTTGGTGGAAAATGAGCAGTTCTTC
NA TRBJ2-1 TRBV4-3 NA CASSQGRLDNEQFF TGCGCCAGCAGCCAAGGACGGTTGGACAATGAGCAGTTCTTC
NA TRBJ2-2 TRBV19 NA CASSSGWNTGELFF TGTGCCAGTAGTTCGGGATGGAATACCGGGGAGCTGTTTTTT
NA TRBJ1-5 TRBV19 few CASIEGGGNQPQHF TGTGCCAGTATCGAGGGAGGAGGCAATCAGCCCCAGCATTTT
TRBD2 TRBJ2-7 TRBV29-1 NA CSAVGGWSSYEQYF TGCAGCGCCGTGGGGGGGTGGAGTTCCTACGAGCAGTACTTC
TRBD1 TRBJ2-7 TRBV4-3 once CASSQENRGSEQYF TGCGCCAGCAGCCAAGAGAACAGGGGCTCCGAGCAGTACTTC
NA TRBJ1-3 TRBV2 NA CASSLGGAPGNTIYF TGTGCCAGCAGTTTGGGAGGGGCGCCGGGCAACACCATATATTTT
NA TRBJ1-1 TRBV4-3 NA CASSQDRGRATEAFF TGCGCCAGCAGCCAAGATAGGGGTCGAGCCACTGAAGCTTTCTTT
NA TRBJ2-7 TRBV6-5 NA CASRSRSSYEQYF TGTGCCAGCAGATCCAGGAGCTCCTACGAGCAGTACTTC
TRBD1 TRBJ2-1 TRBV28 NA CASSLLGQGPYNEQFF TGTGCCAGCAGTTTGTTAGGACAGGGGCCCTACAATGAGCAGTTCTTC
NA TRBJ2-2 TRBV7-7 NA CASSPIAAGITGELFF TGTGCCAGCAGCCCCATCGCGGCAGGCATCACCGGGGAGCTGTTTTTT
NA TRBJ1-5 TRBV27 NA CASALSGEVRYSNQPQHF TGTGCCAGCGCCCTCTCTGGGGAGGTTCGATATAGCAATCAGCCCCAGCATTTT
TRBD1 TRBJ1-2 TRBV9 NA CASSERDRVDVNYGYTF TGTGCCAGCAGCGAAAGGGACAGGGTGGATGTTAACTATGGCTACACCTTC
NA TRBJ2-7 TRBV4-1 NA CASSQARTDYEQYF TGCGCCAGCAGCCAAGCTCGGACTGATTACGAGCAGTACTTC
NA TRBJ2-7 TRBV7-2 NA CASSFLGRGPSYEQYF TGTGCCAGCAGCTTCCTTGGGCGGGGGCCTTCCTACGAGCAGTACTTC
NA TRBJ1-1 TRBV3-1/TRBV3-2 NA CASSPRPGGDTEAFF TGTGCCAGCAGCCCCCGTCCGGGGGGAGACACTGAAGCTTTCTTT
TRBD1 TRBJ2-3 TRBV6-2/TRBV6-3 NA CASSSTWDRKRDTQYF TGTGCCAGCAGTTCCACGTGGGACAGGAAAAGAGATACGCAGTATTTT
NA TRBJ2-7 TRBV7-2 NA CASSLEQLYEQYF TGTGCCAGCAGCTTAGAACAGCTCTACGAGCAGTACTTC
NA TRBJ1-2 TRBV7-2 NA CASSPRSQLGTNYGYTF TGTGCCAGCAGCCCCCGATCACAGCTAGGCACTAACTATGGCTACACCTTC
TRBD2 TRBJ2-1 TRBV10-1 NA CASIPSGGEQFF TGCGCCAGCATCCCTAGCGGGGGGGAGCAGTTCTTC
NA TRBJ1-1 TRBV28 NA CASSLRQQNTEAFF TGTGCCAGCAGCCTTCGACAGCAGAACACTGAAGCTTTCTTT
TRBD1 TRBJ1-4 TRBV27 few CASSLMLRTGNEKLFF TGTGCCAGCAGTTTAATGTTGAGGACAGGAAATGAAAAACTGTTTTTT
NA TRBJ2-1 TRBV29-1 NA CSVGGNVDEQFF TGCAGCGTTGGAGGGAATGTCGATGAGCAGTTCTTC
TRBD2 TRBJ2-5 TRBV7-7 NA CASSLLAGGIETQYF TGTGCTAGCAGCTTACTAGCGGGGGGGATAGAGACCCAGTACTTC
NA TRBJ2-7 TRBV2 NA CASGENSFSYEQYF TGTGCCAGCGGGGAAAATTCCTTCTCCTACGAGCAGTACTTC